Presented here are 5 T cell receptor beta chains from one specimen sequenced in a study of blood T cell repertoires in COVID-19. Method: immunoSEQ multiplex PCR; TCRdb's copy keeps in-frame clones and lacks some. The sample gives 60,000 to 70,000 clones, 70% to 85% of which show up once; around 5.8% is in the top ten. The sequencing input was peripheral blood. The source is a woman in her 70s with acute or convalescent COVID-19.

The gene calls are TRBV11-2 and TRBJ1-6, with 7 nucleotides matching TRBD1. This CDR3 spans 17 amino acids. V gave up 5 bases and J gave up 9 bases; unmatched junction bases: 16. The germline gives CDR1 SGHAT, CDR2 FQNNGV. Here the CDR3 reads CASSPRDSFLRGSPLHF. In nucleotides, the CDR3 is TGTGCCAGCAGCCCCCGGGACAGTTTTTTAAGGGGTTCACCCCTCCACTTT.

The V call is TRBV2, the J call TRBJ2-5; 8 bases are a match to TRBD2. The CDR3 length is 13 residues. The germline CDR1 and CDR2 sequences are SNHLY and FYNNEI. J gave up 5 bases and V 6 bases, and 5 bases lay outside the gene matches. This chain's CDR3 is CASSPGLVETQYF. CDR3 DNA: TGTGCCAGCAGCCCGGGACTAGTGGAGACCCAGTACTTC.

In this sample, this clone turned up once. This chain uses TRBV7-8 with TRBJ2-7, with TRBD2 matching 9 bases. CDR1 is SGHVS and CDR2 is FQNEAQ in the germline V gene. The CDR3 extends over 15 amino acids. The J segment lost 1 base and the V segment lost 1 base, leaving 2 bases of the junction unmatched. CDR3 in DNA: TGTGCCAGCAGCTTAGAAGCGGGGGGTTCCTACGAGCAGTACTTC. Translation gives CASSLEAGGSYEQYF.

The V and J genes are TRBV9 and TRBJ2-2; D gene uncertain. The length of the CDR3 is 12 residues. Trimming shortened V by 2 bases and J by 7 bases, and 6 bases separated the two germline ends. In germline, CDR1 is SGDLS, CDR2 YYNGEE. In DNA, the CDR3 is TGTGCCAGCAGCGTCTTAATCGGGGAGCTGTTTTTT. This codes for CASSVLIGELFF.

This chain connects TRBV7-9 to TRBJ1-3, with D hard to call. The V end lost 4 bases, the J end lost 1 base, and 20 bases lay between the germline ends. The CDR3 covers 18 residues. Germline lookup yields CDR1 SEHNR and CDR2 FQNEAQ (reference sequence). The CDR3 sequence is CASSSGGSGYPSGNTIYF. The CDR3 DNA reads as TGTGCCAGCAGCTCAGGCGGGTCGGGGTATCCGTCTGGAAACACCATATATTTT.